This record looks at one T cell receptor (beta chain) sequence and its context. Assay used: immunoSEQ multiplex PCR; TCRdb lists only in-frame clones, some missing. The sample has 400,000 to 450,000 clones, 80% to 90% seen once. The sample belongs to a study of blood T cell repertoires in COVID-19. Overall study context: There were acute and convalescent COVID-19 samples, and they came from the United States, Italy and Spain. Sample material is recorded as cDNA or gDNA derived from T cells, B-cell-depleted T cells, or PBMCs.

This CDR3 is built from 16 residues. CDR1 and CDR2 (germline): KGHSH, LQKENI. V dropped 11 bases and J dropped 2; count of bases not matched to a gene: 12. The source material was peripheral blood. The chain couples TRBV18 to TRBJ2-3, with 11 bases fitting TRBD2. This TCR was recovered from a man younger than 35 with COVID-19, enrolled during active disease. For the CDR3, the DNA is TGTGCCGGAGAGGCGGGGACTAGCGGATCCACAGATACGCAGTATTTT. Amino acid sequence: CAGEAGTSGSTDTQYF.